This entry describes one TCR beta chain. The data were taken from a study of cytomegalovirus exposure and HLA in healthy donors. The CDR3 spans 13 residues. V lost 0 bases, J lost 4 bases, and 5 bases lay in between. Looked up from germline, CDR1 is MGHRA and CDR2 is YSYEKL. Both 60 Vbeta primers and 13 Jbeta primers went into the PCR. Profiled with immunoSEQ multiplex PCR; TCRdb holds only in-frame clones, not every one. The table includes some 180,000 clones, around 74% detected once. The chain is built from TRBV4-1 and TRBJ2-3; no reliable D call. Specimen: PBMCs. This receptor was obtained from a male donor in good health and CMV-seronegative. This CDR3 reads CASSQEPADTQYF. The CDR3 nucleotides are TGCGCCAGCAGCCAAGAGCCGGCAGATACGCAGTATTTT.